The 11 T cell receptor beta chains below all came from one sample that was sequenced in a study of shared clonotypes between healthy human individuals. Libraries were prepared by immunoSEQ multiplex PCR; TCRdb keeps only in-frame clonotypes and omits some of them. The table lists approximately 2.3 million clones, approximately 95% of them singletons. The sequencing input was naive CD4+ T cells from PBMCs. This sample's subset: CD45RA+ positively selected. These receptors all stem from a man between 18 and 29 years old in good health. Some clones in this sample may be carry-over from other donors' samples.

The V gene is TRBV27, the J gene TRBJ1-2; TRBD1 might be the D (6 bases). Germline V gives CDR1 MNHEY, CDR2 SMNVEV (reference sequence). The CDR3 length is 15 residues. The germline V and J ends were trimmed by 6 bases and 4 bases, with 18 bases remaining between them. The CDR3 loop reads CASSAARGHGYGYTF. CDR3 sequence (DNA): TGTGCCAGCAGCGCCGCCCGGGGGCACGGCTATGGCTACACCTTC.

This clone was picked up one time. The chain couples TRBV7-8 to TRBJ2-4; TRBD2 agrees at 13 bases. V dropped 5 bases and J dropped 0; count of bases not matched to a gene: 1. In germline, CDR1 is SGHVS, CDR2 FQNEAQ. The CDR3 runs 16 residues. CDR3 coding DNA: TGTGCCAGCAGCACTAGCGGGAGGGTAGCCAAAAACATTCAGTACTTC. Protein: CASSTSGRVAKNIQYF.

The chain has TRBV18 and TRBJ1-5; possible D gene TRBD1, 6 bases. CDR1 KGHSH and CDR2 LQKENI come from the germline V gene. The CDR3 runs 14 residues. Trimming pared 2 bases from V and 2 bases from J, leaving 7 bases between. The CDR3 here is CASSPGGRNQPQHF. The DNA for the CDR3 is TGTGCCAGCTCACCAGGGGGCCGCAATCAGCCCCAGCATTTT.

The V and J genes are TRBV2 and TRBJ2-7; 10 positions match TRBD2. Per the germline V gene, CDR1 is SNHLY and CDR2 is FYNNEI. The CDR3 consists of 15 residues. V was clipped by 6 bases and J by 4 bases; unmatched bases: 9. The DNA of the CDR3 is TGTGCCAGCAGAACCTCTCTAGCGGGAGAGTACGAGCAGTACTTC. Translation: CASRTSLAGEYEQYF.

The chain employs TRBV30 and TRBJ1-5, with 8 nucleotides matching TRBD1. The germline V gene encodes CDR1 GTSNPN and CDR2 SVGIG (reference sequence). The CDR3 has 14 residues. The V gene end was trimmed by 1 base and the J gene end by 9 bases; junction bases not matched to a gene: 8. CDR3 sequence: CAWSDRTGSVPQHF. DNA for the CDR3: TGTGCCTGGAGTGACCGGACAGGGTCTGTGCCCCAGCATTTT.

As regards this clone: This CDR3 is also generated by other DNA sequences in the sample. The chain joins TRBV7-2 to TRBJ2-7; no firm D call. CDR3 length: 12 residues. V lost 5 bases, J lost 3 bases, and 8 bases lay in between. The germline gives CDR1 SGHTA, CDR2 FQGNSA. The CDR3 nucleotides are TGTGCCAGCAGCCAAGGCGGCTACGAGCAGTACTTC. Its translation: CASSQGGYEQYF.

A remark on this clone: In the same sample, other DNA sequences code for this CDR3. DNA of the CDR3: TGTGCCAGCAGTGAAGAACTAGCGGGAAGCAATGAGCAGTTCTTC. Amino acids: CASSEELAGSNEQFF. This rearrangement joins TRBV2 to TRBJ2-1; 10 bases are shared with TRBD2. Germline-derived CDR1 and CDR2 are SNHLY and FYNNEI. Germline trimming cut 1 base from V and 6 bases from J; bases unmatched to any gene: 3. CDR3 length equals 15 residues.

This clone was seen a few times. The rearrangement joins TRBV2 to TRBJ1-2, with 11 nucleotides matching TRBD1. With 8 bases clipped from V and 7 bases from J, the junction kept 6 bases outside the gene matches. There are 13 residues in the CDR3. The germline CDR1 and CDR2 sequences are SNHLY and FYNNEI. The CDR3 protein is CASDPGQGGGYTF. Here the CDR3 DNA reads TGTGCCAGCGATCCGGGACAGGGGGGTGGCTACACCTTC.

The chain's CDR3 is CASGGEQFF. The CDR3 region has the DNA TGTGCCAGCGGGGGTGAGCAGTTCTTC. The rearrangement joins TRBV11-2 to TRBJ2-1; D is perhaps TRBD1 or TRBD2 (5 bases each). Per the germline V gene, CDR1 is SGHAT and CDR2 is FQNNGV. The CDR3 contains 9 residues. The ends were cut back, 8 bases at V and 9 bases at J, with 5 bases in the middle.

About this clone: At the DNA level, this CDR3 is encoded by other sequences in the same sample as well. The rearrangement joins TRBV2 to TRBJ2-6, with a possible D match to TRBD1 (6 bases). Trimming pared 3 bases from V and 2 bases from J, leaving 8 bases between. Per the germline V gene, CDR1 is SNHLY and CDR2 is FYNNEI. The CDR3 is 15 amino acids. Written as DNA, the CDR3 is TGTGCCAGCAGTGACTCAGGGGCTGGGGCCAACGTCCTGACTTTC. It is translated as CASSDSGAGANVLTF.

The rearrangement uses TRBV18 and TRBJ2-3; D possibly corresponds to TRBD1 (5 bases). CDR1 and CDR2 (germline): KGHSH, LQKENI. This CDR3 comprises 13 residues. The germline V and J ends were trimmed by 1 base and 4 bases, with 6 bases remaining between them. CDR3 protein: CASSPRQPDTQYF. CDR3 in DNA: TGTGCCAGCTCACCACGACAGCCAGATACGCAGTATTTT.